One and the same sample provided the 25 T cell receptor beta chains below, sequenced in a study of blood T cells in healthy people across ages. A sample-barcoded 5' primer and a J-beta primer mix were used in a second PCR of roughly 6 to 11 cycles. TCRdb processed the 5' RACE reads anew with MiXCR; each CDR3 protein has one entry. The sample records 780,000 or so distinct CDR3 sequences, approximately 53% being singletons. Sample: blood. These receptors all come from a man aged 35-49 years in good health.

The rearrangement uses TRBV25-1 and TRBJ1-1; unclear D gene. This CDR3 has 13 amino acids. Germline-derived CDR1 and CDR2 are MGHDK and SYGVNS. V was cut by 6 bases and J by 3 bases, with 11 bases left in between. In DNA form, the CDR3 reads TGTGCCAGCAGAAGTAGAGAGTACACTGAAGCTTTCTTT. Its protein is CASRSREYTEAFF.

The chain uses TRBV2 and TRBJ1-4, with D unclear. Trimming took off 5 bases at V and 8 bases at J, with 15 bases between the two ends. Germline CDR1 is SNHLY and CDR2 is FYNNEI. CDR3 length equals 14 residues. CDR3 residues: CASSLRREGEKLFF. The CDR3 region has the DNA TGTGCCAGCAGTCTCAGGCGAGAAGGGGAAAAACTGTTTTTT.

Turning to this clonotype: One junction end disagrees with the germline gene, perhaps due to a read error. The chain links TRBV13 to TRBJ2-5, with 7 positions matching TRBD2. The CDR3 contains 14 residues. Germline loops: CDR1 PRHDT, CDR2 FYEKMQ (reference sequence). Here the CDR3 DNA reads TGTGCCAGCAGCTTAGATCCCCGGGGGGAGACCCCGTACTTC. It codes for CASSLDPRGETPYF.

This chain connects TRBV6-4 to TRBJ2-6; TRBD2 matches at 10 bases. V shed 5 bases, J shed 0 bases, and the junction held 4 bases outside the gene matches. The CDR3 sequence is 17 residues long. Germline CDR1 and CDR2: MRHNA and SNTAGT. The CDR3 coding sequence is TGTGCCAGCAGTCCCAGCGGGAGGGCCTCTGGGGCCAACGTCCTGACTTTC. Translated, it gives CASSPSGRASGANVLTF.

This clonotype was seen once. The chain combines TRBV5-1 with TRBJ2-3, with D possibly being TRBD1 (5 bases). CDR1 is SGHRS, CDR2 YFSETQ, per germline. Deletions cut 6 bases from V and 13 bases from J, with 27 bases between. The CDR3 spans 15 residues. CDR3 amino acids: CASTVESPDSPLKYF. The CDR3 DNA sequence: TGCGCCAGCACCGTTGAAAGCCCCGACAGCCCCCTGAAGTATTTT.

The genes are TRBV28 and TRBJ1-2; possible D gene TRBD1, 6 bases. Germline V gene sequence: CDR1 MDHEN, CDR2 SYDVKM. This CDR3 is 12 amino acids long. The V end lost 8 bases, the J end lost 6 bases, and 13 bases lay between the germline ends. As DNA, the CDR3 is TGTGCCAGCCGGACAGCCAGACATGGCTACACCTTC. It is translated as CASRTARHGYTF.

The J gene is TRBJ2-3, the V gene TRBV7-8; tentatively, D is TRBD2 (7 bases). V lost 8 bases and J lost 6, with 15 bases in between. Germline CDR1 SGHVS, CDR2 FQNEAQ. This CDR3 region has 13 residues. CDR3 nucleotides: TGTGCCAGCCACGTTGCGGGGGCTGATACGCAGTATTTT. This codes for CASHVAGADTQYF.

The V and J genes are TRBV7-2 and TRBJ2-1; weak D call: TRBD1 (10 bases). This CDR3 region has 18 residues. Germline CDR1 SGHTA, CDR2 FQGNSA. The V gene lost 2 bases and the J gene lost 7 bases, with 24 bases spanning the gap. CDR3 protein: CASSLPKLAGQGRNEQFF. The CDR3 region has the DNA TGTGCCAGCAGCTTACCTAAGCTAGCGGGACAGGGGAGGAATGAGCAGTTCTTC. Together with reference TRBV7-2 and TRBJ2-1, the CDR3 gives the full variable domain: GAGVSQSPSNKVTEKGKDVELRCDPISGHTALYWYRQSLGQGLEFLIYFQGNSAPDKSGLPSDRFSAERTGGSVSTLTIQRTQQEDSAVYLCASSLPKLAGQGRNEQFFGPGTRLTVL.

This clonotype was detected a few times. The rearrangement links TRBV10-3 to TRBJ2-7, with 9 bases that match TRBD2. Unmatched junction bases numbered 7, after V lost 2 bases and J lost 5 bases. CDR1 ENHRY and CDR2 SYGVKD come from the germline V gene. The CDR3 length is 15 residues. This CDR3 is CAISEVAGDYDEQYF. The CDR3 nucleotides read TGTGCCATCAGTGAGGTAGCGGGAGATTACGACGAGCAGTACTTC.

V gene TRBV4-1 combines with J gene TRBJ2-7; 7 bases match TRBD1. Trimming at V came to 1 base and at J to 4 bases, leaving 7 bases not matched to a gene. The CDR3 contains 15 residues. CDR1 and CDR2 (germline): MGHRA, YSYEKL. CDR3 residues: CASSQAPGGQYEQYF. CDR3 nucleotide sequence: TGCGCCAGCAGCCAAGCCCCAGGGGGACAATACGAGCAGTACTTC.

Only one count was recorded for this clonotype. The chain combines TRBV25-1 with TRBJ1-2; 8 bases match TRBD1. The CDR3 has 15 amino acids. The germline CDR1 and CDR2 sequences are MGHDK and SYGVNS. The trim removed 2 bases at V and 6 bases at J, leaving 8 bases unmatched. CDR3 coding DNA: TGTGCCAGCAGTGAAGCGGACAGGGAAGCAAATGGCTACACCTTC. It yields the protein CASSEADREANGYTF.

This clonotype turned up a few times. J is TRBJ2-5 and V is TRBV9; TRBD2 agrees at 9 bases. The DNA end lines up better with TRBJ2-7; the J call may be wrong. Germline V gene data show CDR1 as SGDLS and CDR2 as YYNGEE. The CDR3 has 14 amino acids. The CDR3 is CASATGREGVEQYF. The CDR3 DNA reads as TGTGCCAGCGCAACGGGGCGGGAGGGGGTCGAGCAGTACTTC.

This clonotype has more than one count but fewer than ten. This chain uses TRBV20-1 with TRBJ2-7; 9 bases are shared with TRBD1. This CDR3 is built from 14 residues. Germline lookup yields CDR1 DFQATT and CDR2 SNEGSKA (reference sequence). After removal of 5 bases from V and 4 bases from J, the junction contained 9 bases not matched to a gene. CDR3 sequence: CSAAGQGSVYEQYF. As DNA, the CDR3 is TGCAGTGCTGCAGGACAGGGGAGTGTGTACGAGCAGTACTTC.

A few counts support this clonotype. The chain recombines TRBV2 with TRBJ2-3; TRBD1 aligns across 9 bases. Germline values: CDR1 SNHLY, CDR2 FYNNEI. The CDR3 sequence is 16 residues long. J lost 0 bases, V lost 6 bases, and 7 bases had no gene match. CDR3 amino acids: CASSDDRGSSTDTQYF. In nucleotides, the CDR3 is TGTGCCAGCAGCGACGACAGGGGGTCCAGCACAGATACGCAGTATTTT.

The table lists this clonotype with a few counts. The junction differs from germline at one of its ends, possibly a read error. The rearrangement links TRBV4-1 to TRBJ1-1; a possible D gene is TRBD1 (5 bases). Per germline, CDR1 MGHRA and CDR2 YSYEKL. The CDR3 loop spans 14 amino acids. The chain's CDR3 is CASSLMRGNTEAFF. The CDR3, as DNA: TGTGCCAGCAGTTTGATGAGGGGTAACACTGAAGCTTTCTTT.

The chain combines TRBV20-1 with TRBJ1-2, with 7 nucleotides matching TRBD1. Germline loops: CDR1 DFQATT, CDR2 SNEGSKA (reference sequence). Trimming cost V 6 bases and J 7 bases; bases outside gene matches: 8. This CDR3 contains 12 residues. Here the CDR3 DNA reads TGCAGTGCGCCCGGACAGGCCTCTGGCTACACCTTC. It is translated as CSAPGQASGYTF.

The rearrangement uses TRBV5-1 and TRBJ1-2, with D possibly being TRBD1 (5 bases). With 0 bases removed from V and 4 bases from J, the gap between germline ends came to 10 bases. There are 14 residues in the CDR3. Germline V CDR1 and CDR2: SGHRS, YFSETQ. CDR3 sequence (DNA): TGCGCCAGCAGCTTGGCCACGGGGCTCTATGGCTACACCTTC. It is translated as CASSLATGLYGYTF. The full variable domain, rest sourced from reference TRBV5-1 and TRBJ1-2, is KAGVTQTPRYLIKTRGQQVTLSCSPISGHRSVSWYQQTPGQGLQFLFEYFSETQRNKGNFPGRFSGRQFSNSRSEMNVSTLELGDSALYLCASSLATGLYGYTFGSGTRLTVV.

The CDR3 loop reads CSALQGYEQYF. In DNA form, the CDR3 reads TGCAGTGCTCTACAGGGATACGAGCAGTACTTC. The chain uses TRBV20-1 and TRBJ2-7; TRBD1 might be the D (6 bases). V lost 5 bases and J 4 bases, leaving 9 bases between the germline ends. The CDR3 is 11 amino acids. Per germline, CDR1 DFQATT and CDR2 SNEGSKA (reference sequence).

There are a few counts of this clonotype. The gene calls are TRBV4-1 and TRBJ2-6, with 11 positions matching TRBD2. The J segment lost 0 bases and the V segment lost 3 bases, leaving 16 bases of the junction unmatched. CDR1 and CDR2 from the germline V gene are MGHRA and YSYEKL. The CDR3 runs 22 residues. CDR3: CASSQWGGQTSGTISGANVLTF. For the CDR3, the DNA is TGCGCCAGCAGCCAGTGGGGGGGGCAGACTAGCGGGACCATCTCTGGGGCCAACGTCCTGACTTTC.

The chain carries TRBV29-1 and TRBJ2-1, with D perhaps matching TRBD1 (6 bases). The J call could be wrong; TRBJ2-7 is a better fit for the DNA end. CDR1 and CDR2 from the germline V gene are SQVTM and ANQGSEA. The CDR3 contains 14 residues. The CDR3 here is CSVEGTESYNEQYF. The CDR3 bases are TGCAGCGTTGAAGGGACAGAGAGCTACAATGAGCAGTACTTC.

This clonotype has only one observation. V usage is TRBV3-1 and J usage is TRBJ1-2, with unresolved D. The CDR3 is 15 amino acids. Trimming removed 1 base from V and 0 bases from J, with 9 bases in between. Germline-derived CDR1 and CDR2 are LGHDT and YNNKEL (reference sequence). This CDR3 reads CASSQVPGANYGYTF. The CDR3 coding sequence is TGTGCCAGCAGCCAAGTACCGGGAGCTAACTATGGCTACACCTTC.

V and J are TRBV4-2 and TRBJ2-3, with D hard to call. Germline CDR1 is LGHNA and CDR2 is YNFKEQ. Trimming left V 0 bases short and J 5 bases short, with 12 bases between. CDR3 length equals 15 residues. CDR3 amino acids: CASSQDSSRRDTQYF. The CDR3 bases are TGTGCCAGCAGCCAAGACTCCAGCCGAAGAGATACGCAGTATTTT.

This sequence joins TRBV4-3 and TRBJ2-7; D is undetermined. V was trimmed by 0 bases and J by 3 bases, leaving 9 bases between them. This CDR3 is 14 amino acids long. CDR1 LGHNA and CDR2 YSLEER come from the germline V gene. CDR3 residues: CASSQDRNLYEQYF. CDR3 coding DNA: TGCGCCAGCAGCCAAGATCGTAACCTCTACGAGCAGTACTTC.

J is TRBJ2-3 and V is TRBV12-3 or TRBV12-4; D uncertain. The CDR3 extends over 11 amino acids. V lost 3 bases to trimming and J lost 8 bases, with 6 bases between them. CDR3 nucleotide sequence: TGTGCCAGCAGTTTTGGGGTTACGCAGTATTTT. Amino acids: CASSFGVTQYF.

V is TRBV5-4 and J is TRBJ2-7; D gene unclear. In germline, CDR1 is SGHNT, CDR2 YYREEE (reference sequence). There are 13 residues in the CDR3. The V end lost 1 base, the J end lost 2 bases, and 7 bases lay between the germline ends. The CDR3 region is CASSLPTAYEQYF. The CDR3 DNA sequence: TGTGCCAGCAGCTTGCCAACCGCCTACGAGCAGTACTTC.